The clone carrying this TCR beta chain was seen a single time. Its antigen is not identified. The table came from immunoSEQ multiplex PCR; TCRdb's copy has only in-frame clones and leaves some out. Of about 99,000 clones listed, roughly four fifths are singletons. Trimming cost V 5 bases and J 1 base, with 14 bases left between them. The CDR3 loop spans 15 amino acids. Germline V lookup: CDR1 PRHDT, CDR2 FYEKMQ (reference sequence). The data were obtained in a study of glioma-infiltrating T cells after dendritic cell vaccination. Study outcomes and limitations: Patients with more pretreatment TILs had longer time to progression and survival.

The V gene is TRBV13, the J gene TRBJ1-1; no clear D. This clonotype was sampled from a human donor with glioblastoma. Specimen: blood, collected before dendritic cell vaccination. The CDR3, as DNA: TGTGCCAGCAGCCTAGTGGTAGCGGAGAACACTGAAGCTTTCTTT. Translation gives CASSLVVAENTEAFF.